The 28 T cell receptor beta chains presented below share a single source sample, sequenced in a study of CD8+ T cells in alopecia areata (dated by TCRdb to 2016 to 2018). The meaning of the sample's treatment or condition label: oral pan-JAK inhibitor, 5-10 mg twice daily. The library was prepared using the immunoSEQ multiplex PCR assay. To provide template for TCR sequencing, every sample had RNA extracted and reverse transcribed into cDNA. This is the immuneACCESS table as TCRdb keeps it, with only in-frame sequences that have V and J called. A part of the clones is gone; compared with another copy, unresolved V genes explain less than half, and the rest is unexplained. Recorded for this sample are about 87,000 clones; about three quarters of them occurred a single time. The ten most abundant clones make up roughly 17% of the sample. The sequenced sample was CD8+ T cells sorted from blood, obtained at roughly week 45, from a patient treated with tofacitinib. These receptors came from a human donor with alopecia areata.

The V gene is TRBV14, the J gene TRBJ2-1; 8 nucleotides match TRBD2. This CDR3 is built from 16 residues. CDR1 SGHDN and CDR2 FVKESK come from the germline V gene. The trim removed 0 bases at V and 2 bases at J, leaving 3 bases unmatched. The CDR3 DNA is TGTGCCAGCAGCCAAGATCTACTAGCGGCCTACAATGAGCAGTTCTTC. It yields the protein CASSQDLLAAYNEQFF.

The CDR3 DNA is TGTGCCAGCACCCCCCTAGCGGGGTCCTACAATGAGCAGTTCTTC. Its protein is CASTPLAGSYNEQFF. The chain couples TRBV6-5 to TRBJ2-1; 9 bases align to TRBD2. The germline V gene encodes CDR1 MNHEY and CDR2 SVGAGI. Germline trimming cut 7 bases from V and 1 base from J; bases unmatched to any gene: 5. CDR3 length: 15 amino acids.

V and J are TRBV30 and TRBJ2-3; D unclear. Germline V gene sequence: CDR1 GTSNPN, CDR2 SVGIG (reference sequence). The CDR3 sequence is 15 residues long. V lost 0 bases and J lost 2, with 12 bases in between. The DNA for the CDR3 is TGTGCCTGGAGTGTATTACCGTCTTCCACAGATACGCAGTATTTT. It encodes CAWSVLPSSTDTQYF. Together with reference TRBV30 and TRBJ2-3, the CDR3 gives the full variable domain: SQTIHQWPATLVQPVGSPLSLECTVEGTSNPNLYWYRQAAGRGLQLLFYSVGIGQISSEVPQNLSASRPQDRQFILSSKKLLLSDSGFYLCAWSVLPSSTDTQYFGPGTRLTVL.

The chain has TRBV12-5 and TRBJ1-1; TRBD1 aligns across 7 bases. V dropped 1 base and J dropped 7; count of bases not matched to a gene: 12. Germline V gives CDR1 LGHNT, CDR2 FRNRAP. The CDR3 extends over 16 amino acids. The DNA for the CDR3 is TGTGCTAGTGGTTTGGGCCCATCACAGGGGATCAATGAAGCTTTCTTT. Translation: CASGLGPSQGINEAFF.

The V gene is TRBV11-2, the J gene TRBJ1-5; D gene ambiguous. The germline gives CDR1 SGHAT, CDR2 FQNNGV. This CDR3 region has 18 residues. Deletions cut 1 base from V and 0 bases from J, with 16 bases between. The CDR3 DNA sequence: TGTGCCAGCAGCTTAGGACACCATACCGTTGATAGCAATCAGCCCCAGCATTTT. Translated: CASSLGHHTVDSNQPQHF.

V usage is TRBV14 and J usage is TRBJ2-7, with TRBD2 as a possible D gene (5 bases). The CDR3 runs 14 residues. From germline, CDR1 is SGHDN and CDR2 FVKESK. Trimming cost V 1 base and J 4 bases, with 11 bases left between them. The CDR3 coding sequence is TGTGCCAGCAGCCAAGGCCCGGGAAGGTACGAGCAGTACTTC. It yields the protein CASSQGPGRYEQYF.

The chain has TRBV4-3 and TRBJ2-7; maybe TRBD2 (5 bases). CDR1 and CDR2 (germline): LGHNA, YSLEER. This CDR3 comprises 14 residues. Trimming left V 5 bases short and J 1 base short, with 12 bases between. The CDR3 protein is CASSGGPGSYEQYF. The CDR3 DNA reads as TGCGCCAGCAGCGGTGGCCCGGGGTCCTACGAGCAGTACTTC.

This clone was seen a few times. The chain couples TRBV10-2 to TRBJ2-1; D may be TRBD2 (7 bases). Germline-derived CDR1 and CDR2 are WSHSY and SAAADI. Trimming cost V 5 bases and J 3 bases, with 11 bases left between them. The CDR3 runs 14 residues. The chain's CDR3 is CASSPGGLYNEQFF. DNA of the CDR3: TGCGCCAGCAGTCCGGGGGGCCTCTACAATGAGCAGTTCTTC.

This chain links TRBV2 with TRBJ2-3; D gene ambiguous. The CDR3 is made up of 11 amino acids. V shed 10 bases and J shed 1 base, with 6 bases lying between them. The V gene's germline CDR1 is SNHLY and CDR2 FYNNEI. The CDR3 sequence is CATRGTDTQYF. The CDR3 bases are TGTGCCACCCGTGGCACAGATACGCAGTATTTT.

This rearrangement joins TRBV7-2 to TRBJ2-3, with 7 bases fitting TRBD1. V shed 6 bases and J 2 bases; nucleotides not matched to a gene: 8. The CDR3 is 15 residues long. Looked up from germline, CDR1 is SGHTA and CDR2 is FQGNSA. CDR3 residues: CASSSGGTNTDTQYF. Written as DNA, the CDR3 is TGTGCCAGCAGTTCAGGGGGAACCAACACAGATACGCAGTATTTT.

V gene TRBV30 combines with J gene TRBJ1-4; D might be TRBD1 (5 bases). V lost 2 bases and J 7 bases, leaving 14 bases between the germline ends. CDR1 and CDR2 from the germline V gene are GTSNPN and SVGIG (reference sequence). The CDR3 has 14 amino acids. The CDR3: CAWSLGGFGEKLFF. In DNA, the CDR3 is TGTGCCTGGAGTTTGGGGGGTTTCGGTGAAAAACTGTTTTTT.

The chain recombines TRBV29-1 with TRBJ1-2; 8 bases line up with TRBD1. V was pared by 6 bases and J by 7 bases, with 10 bases of the junction left unmatched. Germline CDR1 is SQVTM and CDR2 is ANQGSEA. The length of the CDR3 is 13 residues. In nucleotides, the CDR3 is TGCAGCGTCGTCGGACAGGGCACAGGTGGCTACACCTTC. Translating it yields CSVVGQGTGGYTF.

The V gene is TRBV27, the J gene TRBJ2-7; D assignment may be TRBD1 or TRBD2 (5 bases each). Looked up from germline, CDR1 is MNHEY and CDR2 is SMNVEV (reference sequence). Trimming stripped 10 bases from V and 3 bases from J, with 10 bases between. The CDR3 contains 11 residues. CDR3 DNA sequence: TGTGCCACCATGGGGGACTACGAGCAGTACTTC. Its protein is CATMGDYEQYF.

The chain has TRBV19 and TRBJ2-1; perhaps TRBD2 as D (5 bases). Germline V gene lookup returns CDR1 LNHDA and CDR2 SQIVND (reference sequence). The CDR3 sequence is 14 residues long. Trimming removed 5 bases at V and 1 base at J, with 9 bases between. The DNA for the CDR3 is TGTGCCAGTAGTGCGGGTACGTCCTACAATGAGCAGTTCTTC. Amino acid sequence: CASSAGTSYNEQFF.

The chain couples TRBV9 to TRBJ1-1; D is perhaps TRBD1 (5 bases). V was pared by 3 bases and J by 0 bases, with 12 bases between. The CDR3 sequence is 15 residues long. Germline V gene data show CDR1 as SGDLS and CDR2 as YYNGEE. The CDR3 loop is CASSAMEGLNTEAFF. CDR3 coding DNA: TGTGCCAGCAGCGCAATGGAGGGGTTGAACACTGAAGCTTTCTTT.

This clone showed up just once. The V and J genes are TRBV7-8 and TRBJ1-4; TRBD1 agrees at 8 bases. This CDR3 comprises 17 residues. From germline, CDR1 is SGHVS and CDR2 FQNEAQ. The junction had 13 bases not matched to a gene; V was cut back by 5 bases and J by 5 bases. CDR3 coding DNA: TGTGCCAGCAGCCCGGACAGGGACACTCGTACCAATGAAAAACTGTTTTTT. It translates to CASSPDRDTRTNEKLFF.

The V call is TRBV7-9, the J call TRBJ2-1, with a possible D match to TRBD2 (5 bases). Germline V gives CDR1 SEHNR, CDR2 FQNEAQ (reference sequence). Trimming removed 3 bases at V and 4 bases at J, with 7 bases between. The CDR3 consists of 13 residues. The CDR3 nucleotides are TGTGCCAGCAGCTTGGACTCGTACAATGAGCAGTTCTTC. It encodes CASSLDSYNEQFF.

The V gene is TRBV29-1, the J gene TRBJ1-6, with D maybe TRBD1 (6 bases). Between the trimmed V and J ends, which lost 7 bases and 10 bases, there was a span of 14 bases. The CDR3 covers 12 residues. The germline CDR1 and CDR2 sequences are SQVTM and ANQGSEA. The CDR3 region is CSARGGESPLHF. The CDR3 DNA sequence: TGCAGCGCGAGGGGGGGCGAGTCACCCCTCCACTTT.

The chain has TRBV6-1 and TRBJ1-2; the D gene is possibly TRBD1 (5 bases). The CDR3 totals 15 residues. The V gene lost 3 bases and the J gene lost 6 bases, with 17 bases spanning the gap. CDR1 and CDR2 from the germline V gene are MNHNS and SASEGT. CDR3 sequence reads: CASSDPVGAGNGYTF. As DNA, the CDR3 is TGTGCCAGCAGTGACCCGGTTGGGGCAGGGAATGGCTACACCTTC.

The J gene is TRBJ2-7, the V gene TRBV4-1; 7 nucleotides line up with TRBD1. Looked up from germline, CDR1 is MGHRA and CDR2 is YSYEKL. This CDR3 has 15 residues. V trimming: 0 bases; J trimming: 2 bases; junction bases outside the gene matches: 4. CDR3 bases: TGCGCCAGCAGCCAAGAACGACAGGGACCCTACGAGCAGTACTTC. Encoded protein: CASSQERQGPYEQYF.

V is TRBV4-3 and J is TRBJ1-4, with D possibly TRBD1 on 6 matching bases. This CDR3 region has 14 residues. CDR1 and CDR2 from the germline V gene are LGHNA and YSLEER. V lost 3 bases and J 11 bases, leaving 16 bases between the germline ends. In DNA form, the CDR3 reads TGCGCCAGCAGCCAGGGGGGCCGGGGGGAGAAACTGTTTTTT. It specifies CASSQGGRGEKLFF.

The V gene is TRBV13, the J gene TRBJ2-5; perhaps TRBD1 as D (5 bases). CDR1 PRHDT and CDR2 FYEKMQ come from the germline V gene (reference sequence). The CDR3 covers 13 residues. The V gene lost 3 bases and the J gene lost 3 bases, with 8 bases spanning the gap. The CDR3 protein is CASSFKGEETQYF. CDR3 in DNA: TGTGCCAGCAGCTTTAAAGGGGAAGAGACCCAGTACTTC.

This clone was detected a few times. CDR3 loop: CATAEDKTYEQYF. The CDR3 DNA follows: TGTGCCACGGCCGAGGACAAGACCTACGAGCAGTACTTC. V and J are TRBV15 and TRBJ2-7, with D maybe TRBD1 (5 bases). The CDR3 has 13 amino acids. Germline CDR1 and CDR2: LNHNV and YYDKDF (reference sequence). V gave up 9 bases and J gave up 2 bases, with 14 bases separating them. Based on the CDR3 plus reference TRBV15 and TRBJ2-7, the full variable domain is DAMVIQNPRYQVTQFGKPVTLSCSQTLNHNVMYWYQQKSSQAPKLLFHYYDKDFNNEADTPDNFQSRRPNTSFCFLDIRSPGLGDTAMYLCATAEDKTYEQYFGPGTRLTVT.

This rearrangement joins TRBV19 to TRBJ1-1, with TRBD1 as a possible D gene (6 bases). V gave up 6 bases and J gave up 5 bases, with 10 bases separating them. The CDR3 runs to 12 residues. CDR1 and CDR2 from the germline V gene are LNHDA and SQIVND (reference sequence). As DNA, the CDR3 is TGTGCCAGTAGGGACACAGGGACTGAAGCTTTCTTT. Translating it yields CASRDTGTEAFF.

This clone was detected once. The rearrangement joins TRBV13 to TRBJ1-1; a possible D gene is TRBD1 (6 bases). V lost 5 bases and J lost 8, with 30 bases in between. CDR1 PRHDT and CDR2 FYEKMQ come from the germline V gene (reference sequence). The CDR3 is made up of 18 amino acids. CDR3 DNA: TGTGCCAGCAGCGCAAGCCTCCTGGGATGGACAGCCAAGGGGGAAGCTTTCTTT. Protein sequence: CASSASLLGWTAKGEAFF.

The chain recombines TRBV27 with TRBJ1-1; 7 nucleotides align to TRBD1. CDR1 is MNHEY, CDR2 SMNVEV, per germline (reference sequence). The CDR3 length is 13 residues. V shed 3 bases and J 5 bases; nucleotides not matched to a gene: 3. CDR3: CASSLSQGTEAFF. CDR3 nucleotides: TGTGCCAGCAGTTTGTCACAGGGGACTGAAGCTTTCTTT.

This clone occurred a few times. The chain couples TRBV30 to TRBJ2-1, with 12 bases matching TRBD2. CDR1 and CDR2 from the germline V gene are GTSNPN and SVGIG (reference sequence). V shed 2 bases and J 9 bases; nucleotides not matched to a gene: 5. CDR3 length: 14 amino acids. In nucleotides, the CDR3 is TGTGCCTGGAGTTCCGCTAGCGGGGGGGCTGAGCAGTTCTTC. Its protein is CAWSSASGGAEQFF.

CDR3 DNA: TGCAGCGTTGAGGACAGACGGCAGTACTTC. It is translated as CSVEDRRQYF. V and J are TRBV29-1 and TRBJ2-7; D possibly corresponds to TRBD1 (6 bases). Germline V gene sequence: CDR1 SQVTM, CDR2 ANQGSEA. The CDR3 extends over 10 amino acids. Trimming took off 3 bases at V and 9 bases at J, with 9 bases between the two ends.